The 16 T cell receptor beta chains below all came from one sample that was sequenced in a study of human T cells and chemical hapten exposure. Time point defined: patch test 2, 6 weeks after DPC sensitization. The sample's treatment: therapeutic diphenylcyclopropenone sensitization with weekly scalp DPC. TCRdb itself ran the RACE reads through MiXCR, one entry per CDR3 protein. The sample carries about 380,000 distinct CDR3 sequences, about 6% recorded once. The specimen comprised whole blood, sampled in connection with sensitization to the hapten diphenylcyclopropenone (DPC). These receptor sequences come from a woman aged 18-29 years with alopecia areata. Some clones in this sample may be carry-over from other donors' samples.

A few counts support this clonotype. The V and J genes are TRBV4-1 and TRBJ1-5; the D is unclear. Trimming stripped 1 base from V and 4 bases from J, with 11 bases between. Germline V gene data show CDR1 as MGHRA and CDR2 as YSYEKL. The CDR3 has 15 residues. This chain's CDR3 is CASSQVLSTNQPQHF. CDR3 bases: TGCGCCAGCAGCCAAGTACTATCTACTAATCAGCCCCAGCATTTT.

This clonotype showed up just a few times. The CDR3 loop reads CASVIGQLTGSPLHF. The CDR3 coding sequence is TGTGCCAGCGTTATAGGTCAACTTACAGGCTCACCCCTCCACTTT. The chain is built from TRBV6-1 and TRBJ1-6, with D possibly TRBD1 on 5 matching bases. Germline CDR1 and CDR2: MNHNS and SASEGT. Trimming removed 8 bases at V and 10 bases at J, with 21 bases between. The CDR3 has 15 amino acids.

This chain connects TRBV29-1 to TRBJ1-2, with D perhaps matching TRBD1 (5 bases). Looked up from germline, CDR1 is SQVTM and CDR2 is ANQGSEA. The length of the CDR3 is 10 residues. V dropped 3 bases and J dropped 6 bases, with 5 bases sitting between them. CDR3 sequence (DNA): TGCAGCGTTGACAGGGATGGCTACACCTTC. This translates into CSVDRDGYTF.

The chain links TRBV7-3 to TRBJ2-1, with TRBD1 identical over 7 bases. V lost 5 bases to trimming and J lost 4 bases; unmatched junction nucleotides: 8. Germline CDR1 reads SGHTA; CDR2 reads FQGTGA. This CDR3 comprises 15 residues. The CDR3: CASSLQGPGYNEQFF. CDR3 DNA: TGTGCCAGCAGCCTACAGGGGCCGGGGTACAATGAGCAGTTCTTC.

The chain combines TRBV5-1 with TRBJ1-2; 7 bases line up with TRBD1. The CDR3 totals 14 residues. With V trimmed by 2 bases and J by 6 bases, 7 bases remained unmatched. Germline V gene sequence: CDR1 SGHRS, CDR2 YFSETQ. The CDR3 DNA reads as TGCGCCAGCAGCTTCCCCCAGGGGGTAGATGGCTACACCTTC. It is translated as CASSFPQGVDGYTF.

This clonotype showed up many times. The chain carries TRBV29-1 and TRBJ2-3, with D possibly TRBD2 on 7 matching bases. From germline, CDR1 is SQVTM and CDR2 ANQGSEA. V lost 4 bases, J lost 0 bases, and 11 bases lay in between. The CDR3 consists of 14 residues. In DNA, the CDR3 is TGCAGCGTTGGAAGGGGGGGGAGCACAGATACGCAGTATTTT. Translation gives CSVGRGGSTDTQYF.

This clonotype was counted only a few times. The V gene is TRBV12-3 or TRBV12-4, the J gene TRBJ1-1; D unresolved. The ends were cut back, 7 bases at V and 2 bases at J, with 20 bases in the middle. This CDR3 region has 16 residues. The CDR3 spells CASTPYGDWVNTEAFF. In nucleotides, the CDR3 is TGTGCCAGCACCCCTTACGGTGACTGGGTTAACACTGAAGCTTTCTTT.

This clonotype was recorded a few times. The chain recombines TRBV7-2 with TRBJ1-2; 11 bases are shared with TRBD1. The CDR3 is 18 amino acids. Germline loops: CDR1 SGHTA, CDR2 FQGNSA. V was pared by 3 bases and J by 8 bases, with 17 bases of the junction left unmatched. The CDR3 sequence is CASSFLINPGQGARGYTF. The CDR3 DNA is TGTGCCAGCAGCTTCCTCATTAACCCCGGACAGGGGGCGAGGGGCTACACCTTC.

This clonotype has more than one count but fewer than ten. The chain joins TRBV4-3 to TRBJ2-1, with a weak D call TRBD2 (5 bases). The CDR3 is 13 amino acids. Germline V gene data show CDR1 as LGHNA and CDR2 as YSLEER. The V and J ends lost 4 bases and 9 bases respectively, with 13 bases between them. The CDR3: CASSRTPFGEQFF. CDR3 in DNA: TGCGCCAGCAGCCGGACTCCTTTCGGTGAGCAGTTCTTC.

This clonotype was counted many times. The chain combines TRBV20-1 with TRBJ1-6; D possibly corresponds to TRBD1 (6 bases). The V end was cut by 3 bases, the J end by 10 bases, with 16 bases between. Germline CDR1 and CDR2: DFQATT and SNEGSKA (reference sequence). The CDR3 totals 14 residues. CDR3 amino acids: CSASSQGEVSPLHF. Written as DNA, the CDR3 is TGCAGTGCTAGTTCACAGGGTGAAGTATCACCCCTCCACTTT.

This clonotype was counted many times. The CDR3: CSVDVNTEAFF. CDR3 nucleotide sequence: TGCAGCGTTGACGTGAACACTGAAGCTTTCTTT. The chain employs TRBV29-1 and TRBJ1-1; no clear D gene. The germline gives CDR1 SQVTM, CDR2 ANQGSEA. Trimming stripped 3 bases from V and 0 bases from J, with 2 bases between. CDR3 length equals 11 residues. The whole variable domain, filled in from reference TRBV29-1 and TRBJ1-1, reads SAVISQKPSRDICQRGTSLTIQCQVDSQVTMMFWYRQQPGQSLTLIATANQGSEATYESGFVIDKFPISRPNLTFSTLTVSNMSPEDSSIYLCSVDVNTEAFFGQGTRLTVV.

This clonotype was detected many times. The gene calls are TRBV6-5 and TRBJ1-2; 7 positions match TRBD1. Germline loops: CDR1 MNHEY, CDR2 SVGAGI. With 2 bases clipped from V and 4 bases from J, the junction kept 7 bases outside the gene matches. This CDR3 is built from 15 residues. The CDR3 reads CASSYGLGGIYGYTF. DNA for the CDR3: TGTGCCAGCAGTTACGGATTAGGGGGCATCTATGGCTACACCTTC.

This clonotype was recorded many times. The chain has TRBV27 and TRBJ1-2; possibly TRBD1 for D (5 bases). Germline V CDR1 and CDR2: MNHEY, SMNVEV (reference sequence). The CDR3 is 15 amino acids. The V gene lost 5 bases and the J gene lost 4 bases, with 17 bases spanning the gap. CDR3 sequence reads: CASSTYSTATYGYTF. CDR3 nucleotide sequence: TGTGCCAGCAGTACCTACTCGACAGCCACCTATGGCTACACCTTC.

This clonotype showed up just a few times. This chain links TRBV6-5 with TRBJ2-5; 12 bases line up with TRBD2. Looked up from germline, CDR1 is MNHEY and CDR2 is SVGAGI. The CDR3 is 15 residues long. The V and J ends lost 7 bases and 5 bases, in that order; junction bases with no gene match: 8. CDR3 DNA: TGTGCCAGCACCTCCCTAGCGGGGGGGCCCGAGACCCAGTACTTC. Translating gives CASTSLAGGPETQYF.

The table lists this clonotype with many counts. This chain links TRBV12-3 or TRBV12-4 with TRBJ1-3, with D possibly TRBD1 on 5 matching bases. This CDR3 contains 15 residues. With 4 bases removed from V and 3 bases from J, the gap between germline ends came to 13 bases. CDR3 residues: CASSWGLLDGNTIYF. CDR3 DNA sequence: TGTGCCAGCAGTTGGGGACTGCTGGATGGAAACACCATATATTTT.

The table lists this clonotype with many counts. The rearrangement links TRBV6-2 or TRBV6-3 to TRBJ1-5; possibly TRBD1 for D (6 bases). CDR1 and CDR2 (germline): MNHEY, SVGEGT. The CDR3 sequence is 13 residues long. The V end lost 6 bases, the J end lost 5 bases, and 11 bases lay between the germline ends. CDR3 protein: CASSTGFHQPQHF. The DNA of the CDR3 is TGTGCCAGCAGCACAGGGTTTCATCAGCCCCAGCATTTT.